This T cell receptor beta chain was identified during a study of shared clonotypes between healthy human individuals. Study at large: Each donor's CD4 naive and CD4 memory cells filled three plates apiece, CD8 naive two, and CD8 memory one.

Libraries were prepared by immunoSEQ multiplex PCR; TCRdb keeps only in-frame clonotypes and omits some of them. Of around 510,000 clones in the sample, approximately 95% are singletons; the top ten hold about 0.068%. None of the donors, who were healthy HIV-negative adults, had recently had acute infections or vaccinations. This TCR was sampled from a woman in her 30s in good health. Sequencing input: naive CD4+ T cells sorted from blood. This sample's subset: CD45RA+ positively selected.

The CDR3 here is CASSLENVAGGPTDTQYF. The CDR3 nucleotides are TGCGCCAGCAGCTTGGAAAACGTAGCGGGAGGGCCTACAGATACGCAGTATTTT. V is TRBV5-1 and J is TRBJ2-3, with 11 bases identical to TRBD2. Per germline, CDR1 SGHRS and CDR2 YFSETQ. The CDR3 covers 18 residues. V lost 0 bases, J lost 3 bases, and 9 bases stayed unmatched.